The rows below give T cell receptor beta chains drawn from one sample of a study of cytomegalovirus exposure and HLA in healthy donors. Assay: immunoSEQ multiplex PCR; the TCRdb copy retains only in-frame clones and omits some. This sample has 200,000 to 250,000 clones, with about 84% found just once. The sequencing input was PBMCs. The receptors originated from a human donor in good health. Each CDR3 is given with its conserved first and last residue. The D gene is left open where the match is weak. Size is stated for part of the rows, as once, few or many counts, or as a class when the clone is expanded.

v_call: TRBV5-1
j_call: TRBJ2-7
d_call: TRBD1
clone_size: -
cdr3_aa: CASSPRDSVSEQYF
cdr3_nt: TGCGCCAGCAGCCCTCGGGACAGTGTGAGCGAGCAGTACTTC

v_call: TRBV25-1
j_call: TRBJ1-2
d_call: -
clone_size: -
cdr3_aa: CASSEYLYRAIYGYTF
cdr3_nt: TGTGCCAGCAGTGAATATCTCTACAGGGCTATCTATGGCTACACCTTC

v_call: TRBV25-1
j_call: TRBJ2-7
d_call: TRBD1
clone_size: -
cdr3_aa: CASRSPGGSYEQYF
cdr3_nt: TGTGCCAGCAGGTCGCCAGGGGGCTCTTACGAGCAGTACTTC

v_call: TRBV14
j_call: TRBJ2-1
d_call: TRBD2
clone_size: once
cdr3_aa: CASSHRGLAGGNNEQFF
cdr3_nt: TGTGCCAGCAGCCACCGAGGGTTAGCGGGAGGGAACAATGAGCAGTTCTTC

v_call: TRBV18
j_call: TRBJ2-2
d_call: -
clone_size: -
cdr3_aa: CASSFNRAHTGELFF
cdr3_nt: TGTGCCAGCTCATTTAACAGGGCGCACACCGGGGAGCTGTTTTTT

v_call: TRBV6-4
j_call: TRBJ2-2
d_call: TRBD2
clone_size: -
cdr3_aa: CASRVSPGGSSGVSGELFF
cdr3_nt: TGTGCCAGCAGAGTGTCCCCCGGCGGTTCTAGCGGAGTCTCCGGGGAGCTGTTTTTT

v_call: TRBV5-1
j_call: TRBJ2-5
d_call: -
clone_size: -
cdr3_aa: CASRTPSGTQYF
cdr3_nt: TGCGCCAGCAGAACCCCGAGTGGGACCCAGTACTTC

v_call: TRBV9
j_call: TRBJ2-7
d_call: -
clone_size: -
cdr3_aa: CASSAGSKYEQYF
cdr3_nt: TGTGCCAGCAGCGCCGGGAGTAAATACGAGCAGTACTTC

v_call: TRBV7-2
j_call: TRBJ1-4
d_call: -
clone_size: -
cdr3_aa: CASSLRSAGNDEKLFF
cdr3_nt: TGTGCCAGCAGCTTAAGATCTGCAGGAAATGATGAAAAACTGTTTTTT

v_call: TRBV19
j_call: TRBJ2-3
d_call: TRBD2
clone_size: few
cdr3_aa: CASSIGLAGTTDTQYF
cdr3_nt: TGTGCCAGTAGTATTGGGTTAGCGGGTACCACAGATACGCAGTATTTT

v_call: TRBV29-1
j_call: TRBJ2-7
d_call: -
clone_size: few
cdr3_aa: CSVVSRGKGVPEQYF
cdr3_nt: TGCAGCGTCGTGAGTCGGGGTAAGGGGGTTCCGGAGCAGTACTTC

v_call: TRBV5-6
j_call: TRBJ1-2
d_call: TRBD1
clone_size: -
cdr3_aa: CASRNRGLNYGYTF
cdr3_nt: TGTGCCAGCAGGAACAGGGGCCTTAACTATGGCTACACCTTC

v_call: TRBV30
j_call: TRBJ2-1
d_call: TRBD2
clone_size: -
cdr3_aa: CAWSGRLAGFYNEQFF
cdr3_nt: TGTGCCTGGAGTGGGAGACTAGCGGGATTCTACAATGAGCAGTTCTTC

v_call: TRBV5-4
j_call: TRBJ2-7
d_call: TRBD2
clone_size: -
cdr3_aa: CASSQGLAGGSGYEQYF
cdr3_nt: TGTGCCAGCAGCCAGGGACTAGCGGGAGGAAGTGGCTACGAGCAGTACTTC

v_call: TRBV4-2
j_call: TRBJ1-5
d_call: TRBD1
clone_size: -
cdr3_aa: CASSPGQGGSGQPQHF
cdr3_nt: TGTGCCAGCAGCCCCGGACAGGGCGGAAGCGGGCAGCCCCAGCATTTT

v_call: TRBV29-1
j_call: TRBJ1-4
d_call: TRBD1
clone_size: -
cdr3_aa: CSVVLGQGGEKLFF
cdr3_nt: TGCAGCGTTGTACTTGGACAGGGGGGGGAAAAACTGTTTTTT

v_call: TRBV20-1
j_call: TRBJ1-5
d_call: -
clone_size: -
cdr3_aa: CSARMGRDVHF
cdr3_nt: TGCAGTGCTAGAATGGGGAGGGACGTGCATTTT

v_call: TRBV19
j_call: TRBJ1-3
d_call: -
clone_size: few
cdr3_aa: CASSIEKGAGNTIYF
cdr3_nt: TGTGCCAGTAGTATAGAAAAGGGGGCTGGAAACACCATATATTTT

v_call: TRBV27
j_call: TRBJ1-4
d_call: TRBD1
clone_size: -
cdr3_aa: CASSSPNITGTGGALFF
cdr3_nt: TGTGCCAGCAGTTCCCCAAACATAACCGGGACAGGGGGTGCGCTGTTTTTT

v_call: TRBV5-1
j_call: TRBJ2-7
d_call: TRBD1
clone_size: once
cdr3_aa: CASSRDRGTDEQYF
cdr3_nt: TGCGCCAGCAGCAGGGACAGGGGTACGGACGAGCAGTACTTC